The 2 T cell receptor beta chains listed next were all sequenced from one sample in a study of cytomegalovirus exposure and HLA in healthy donors. The study ran its PCR with 60 Vbeta and 13 Jbeta primers. Assay used: immunoSEQ multiplex PCR; TCRdb lists only in-frame clones, some missing. The table lists tens of thousands of clones, approximately 64% of them singletons. The sample consisted of PBMCs. The source of these receptors is a boy younger than 18 in good health and CMV-seropositive.

This clone was found a few times. The chain links TRBV15 to TRBJ2-3, with unresolved D. This CDR3 comprises 16 residues. Trimming stripped 0 bases from V and 4 bases from J, with 14 bases between. Germline V lookup: CDR1 LNHNV, CDR2 YYDKDF (reference sequence). The CDR3 here is CATSRDLFGQADTQYF. The CDR3 DNA follows: TGTGCCACCAGCAGAGATCTTTTCGGCCAGGCAGATACGCAGTATTTT.

This chain uses TRBV27 with TRBJ2-5, with D possibly matching TRBD1 (6 bases). The CDR3 has 13 amino acids. Germline V gene sequence: CDR1 MNHEY, CDR2 SMNVEV (reference sequence). V lost 4 bases and J 8 bases, leaving 14 bases between the germline ends. CDR3 loop: CASSSQGPETQYF. CDR3 in DNA: TGTGCCAGCAGTTCCCAGGGGCCCGAAACCCAGTACTTC.